The TCR beta chain under discussion was sequenced for a study of CD4 T cells in relation to SARS-CoV-2 and coronaviruses. Study information: After less than eleven days of antigen culture, PBMC TCR beta CDR3s were sequenced. The study, taken as a whole, reports: Compared with monoreactive clones, crossreactive clones showed significantly weaker SARS-CoV-2 expansion.

CD4+ T cells from unexposed donors were obtained before the COVID-19 pandemic (2011-2018). The cells were cultured for under twelve days before CD4+ T cells were isolated. On this clone itself: Its antigen is not identified.

Trimming took 3 bases from V and 4 from J, leaving 7 bases between them. The CDR3 has 13 amino acids. Using immunoSEQ multiplex PCR, the repertoire was profiled, and TCRdb retains in-frame clones only, with some absent. The sample contains under 20,000 clones, about three quarters of which appear only once. The sequencing input was CD4+ T cells from PBMCs, cultured in vitro. The TCR sequence derives from a human donor in good health. The chain links TRBV12-3 or TRBV12-4 to TRBJ1-5; D unresolved. The CDR3 coding sequence is TGTGCCAGCAGTTTTGCGGGGAATCAGCCCCAGCATTTT. It is translated as CASSFAGNQPQHF.